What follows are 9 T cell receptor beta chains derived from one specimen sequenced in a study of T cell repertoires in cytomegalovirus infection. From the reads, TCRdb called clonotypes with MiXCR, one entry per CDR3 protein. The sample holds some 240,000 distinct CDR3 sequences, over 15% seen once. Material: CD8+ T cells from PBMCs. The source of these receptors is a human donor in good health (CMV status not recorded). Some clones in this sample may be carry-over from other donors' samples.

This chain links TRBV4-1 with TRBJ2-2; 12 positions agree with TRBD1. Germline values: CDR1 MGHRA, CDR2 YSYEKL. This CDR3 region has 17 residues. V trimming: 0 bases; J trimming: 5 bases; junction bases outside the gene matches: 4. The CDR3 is CASSQDRDRGLTGELFF. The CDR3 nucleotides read TGCGCCAGCAGCCAAGATCGGGACAGGGGGCTGACCGGGGAGCTGTTTTTT.

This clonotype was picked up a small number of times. The CDR3 reads CASSQDVGTGAADTQYF. In nucleotides, the CDR3 is TGTGCCAGCAGCCAAGATGTCGGGACAGGGGCGGCAGATACGCAGTATTTT. The rearrangement links TRBV14 to TRBJ2-3; 10 bases align to TRBD1. The CDR3 runs to 17 residues. Germline V lookup: CDR1 SGHDN, CDR2 FVKESK. The J segment lost 4 bases and the V segment lost 0 bases, leaving 7 bases of the junction unmatched.

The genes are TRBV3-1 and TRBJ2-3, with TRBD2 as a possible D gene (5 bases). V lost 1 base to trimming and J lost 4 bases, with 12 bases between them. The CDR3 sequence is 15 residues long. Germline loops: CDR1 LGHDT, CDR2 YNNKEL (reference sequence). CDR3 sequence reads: CASSQGTLFPDTQYF. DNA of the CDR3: TGTGCCAGCAGCCAAGGGACTCTGTTCCCAGATACGCAGTATTTT.

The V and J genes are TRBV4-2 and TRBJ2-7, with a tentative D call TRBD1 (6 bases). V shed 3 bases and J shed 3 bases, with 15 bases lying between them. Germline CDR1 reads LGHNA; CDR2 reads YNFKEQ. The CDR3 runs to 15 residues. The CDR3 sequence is CASSQARTADYEQYF. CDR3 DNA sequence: TGTGCCAGCAGCCAGGCTCGGACAGCAGACTACGAGCAGTACTTC.

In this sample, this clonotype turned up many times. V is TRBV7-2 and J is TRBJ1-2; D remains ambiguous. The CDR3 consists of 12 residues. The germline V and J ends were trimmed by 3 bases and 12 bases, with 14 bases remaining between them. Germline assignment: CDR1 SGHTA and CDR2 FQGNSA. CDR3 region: CASSLAASIHTF. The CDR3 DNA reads TGTGCCAGCAGCTTGGCGGCCAGTATCCACACCTTC. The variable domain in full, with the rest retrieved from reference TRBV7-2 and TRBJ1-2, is GAGVSQSPSNKVTEKGKDVELRCDPISGHTALYWYRQSLGQGLEFLIYFQGNSAPDKSGLPSDRFSAERTGGSVSTLTIQRTQQEDSAVYLCASSLAASIHTFGSGTRLTVV.

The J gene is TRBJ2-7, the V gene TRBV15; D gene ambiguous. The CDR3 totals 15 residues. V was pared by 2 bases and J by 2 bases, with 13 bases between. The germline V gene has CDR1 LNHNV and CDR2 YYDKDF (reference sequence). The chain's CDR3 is CATSRIGRGAYEQYF. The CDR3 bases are TGTGCCACCAGCAGAATCGGACGAGGCGCCTACGAGCAGTACTTC.

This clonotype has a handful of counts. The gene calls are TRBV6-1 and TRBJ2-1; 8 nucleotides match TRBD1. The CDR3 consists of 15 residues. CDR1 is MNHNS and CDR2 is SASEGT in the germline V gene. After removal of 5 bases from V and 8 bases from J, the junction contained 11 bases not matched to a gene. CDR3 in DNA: TGTGCCAGCAGTCTGACAGGGGCCCCTGATGATGAGCAGTTCTTC. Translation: CASSLTGAPDDEQFF.

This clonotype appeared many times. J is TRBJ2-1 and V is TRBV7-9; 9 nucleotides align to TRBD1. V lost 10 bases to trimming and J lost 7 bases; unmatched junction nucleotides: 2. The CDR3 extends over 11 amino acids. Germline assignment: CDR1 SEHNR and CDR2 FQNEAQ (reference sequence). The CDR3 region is CATDRGNEQFF. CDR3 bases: TGTGCCACCGACAGGGGGAATGAGCAGTTCTTC.

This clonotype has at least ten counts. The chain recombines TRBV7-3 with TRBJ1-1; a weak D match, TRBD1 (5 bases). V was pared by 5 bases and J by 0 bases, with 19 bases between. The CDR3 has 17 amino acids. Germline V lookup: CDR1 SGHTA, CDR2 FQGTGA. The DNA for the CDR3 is TGTGCCAGCAGCACGGAGGGGTCCATTTTGATGAACACTGAAGCTTTCTTT. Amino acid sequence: CASSTEGSILMNTEAFF.